Included here is one T cell receptor beta chain sequence, with context. This sample stems from a study of siplizumab effects on memory and regulatory T cells. Germline-derived CDR1 and CDR2 are KGHSH and LQKENI. The CDR3 runs to 15 residues. J was trimmed by 6 bases and V by 3 bases; bases with no gene match: 10. Sequencing was performed with immunoSEQ multiplex PCR; in TCRdb, only in-frame clones are kept and a portion is missing. The table lists over 95,000 clones, over 85% of them singletons. Sequenced sample: non-Treg CD4+ T cells sorted from blood. This sequence joins TRBV18 and TRBJ2-7; 8 nucleotides line up with TRBD2. This receptor was taken from a human donor in good health. The CDR3 nucleotides are TGTGCCAGCTCACCCTACGGAGCGGGGGTCAGCGAGCAGTACTTC. Translation: CASSPYGAGVSEQYF. The full variable domain, completed using reference TRBV18 and TRBJ2-7, is NAGVMQNPRHLVRRRGQEARLRCSPMKGHSHVYWYRQLPEEGLKFMVYLQKENIIDESGMPKERFSAEFPKEGPSILRIQQVVRGDSAAYFCASSPYGAGVSEQYFGPGTRLTVT.